What follows are 21 T cell receptor beta chains derived from one specimen sequenced in a study of blood T cell repertoires in COVID-19. TCRdb's copy holds only in-frame clones and misses some; the assay was immunoSEQ multiplex PCR. The sample yields some 250,000 clones, approximately 84% seen once. Specimen: PBMCs or T cells enriched from blood (not recorded which). The receptors shown here come from a man in his forties who had recovered from COVID-19.

The V call is TRBV7-6, the J call TRBJ1-1; tentatively, D is TRBD1 (5 bases). The V gene's germline CDR1 is SGHVS and CDR2 FNYEAQ. CDR3 length: 15 residues. The V and J ends lost 4 bases and 5 bases respectively, with 17 bases between them. CDR3 sequence reads: CASSSLGGSGTEAFF. The CDR3 DNA reads TGTGCCAGCAGCTCCCTGGGGGGAAGTGGGACTGAAGCTTTCTTT.

The rearrangement uses TRBV29-1 and TRBJ2-3; 9 positions agree with TRBD2. There are 15 residues in the CDR3. V was pared by 8 bases and J by 3 bases, with 12 bases of the junction left unmatched. CDR1 SQVTM and CDR2 ANQGSEA come from the germline V gene. DNA for the CDR3: TGCAGCTATAGCGGGGGTCCGAGGGAGACAGATACGCAGTATTTT. This translates into CSYSGGPRETDTQYF.

V gene TRBV5-5 combines with J gene TRBJ1-1; no definite D call. The CDR3 contains 16 residues. V shed 4 bases and J shed 4 bases, with 20 bases lying between them. Germline CDR1 reads SGHKS; CDR2 reads YYEKEE (reference sequence). CDR3 DNA sequence: TGTGCCAGCAGCCTACTACCGTTCTCTCGCAGCACTGAAGCTTTCTTT. This codes for CASSLLPFSRSTEAFF.

The gene calls are TRBV5-1 and TRBJ1-1; no clear D. This CDR3 is 15 amino acids long. Germline V gene sequence: CDR1 SGHRS, CDR2 YFSETQ. V lost 3 bases and J lost 0, with 12 bases in between. CDR3 nucleotides: TGCGCCAGCAGCTCCGAACCGGGAATGAACACTGAAGCTTTCTTT. Amino acid sequence: CASSSEPGMNTEAFF.

V and J are TRBV28 and TRBJ2-7, with TRBD1 matching 7 bases. In germline, CDR1 is MDHEN, CDR2 SYDVKM. After removal of 6 bases from V and 5 bases from J, the junction contained 13 bases not matched to a gene. The CDR3 loop spans 15 amino acids. CDR3 loop: CASSSTPTGQHEQYF. CDR3 nucleotide sequence: TGTGCCAGCAGCTCAACCCCGACAGGGCAACACGAGCAGTACTTC.

This sequence joins TRBV5-5 and TRBJ2-3; D not certain. Germline loops: CDR1 SGHKS, CDR2 YYEKEE (reference sequence). The V end was cut by 4 bases, the J end by 0 bases, with 12 bases between. The CDR3 length is 15 residues. The CDR3 region has the DNA TGTGCCAGCAGCCTCCAGACTGCTAGCACAGATACGCAGTATTTT. Translating gives CASSLQTASTDTQYF.

The chain couples TRBV4-1 to TRBJ1-2; the match to TRBD1 covers 7 bases. Germline V lookup: CDR1 MGHRA, CDR2 YSYEKL. This CDR3 is 16 amino acids long. V trimming: 4 bases; J trimming: 5 bases; junction bases outside the gene matches: 13. The CDR3 DNA follows: TGCGCCAGCAGCCCTGACATCTCGACAGGGTTTTATGGCTACACCTTC. It translates to CASSPDISTGFYGYTF.

The rearrangement joins TRBV7-2 to TRBJ2-7; 7 bases are shared with TRBD1. CDR3 length: 15 residues. Germline V gene lookup returns CDR1 SGHTA and CDR2 FQGNSA. Germline trimming cut 5 bases from V and 1 base from J; bases unmatched to any gene: 8. CDR3 loop: CASSEGQIASYEQYF. The CDR3 region has the DNA TGTGCCAGCAGCGAGGGACAGATCGCTTCCTACGAGCAGTACTTC.

This sequence joins TRBV24-1 and TRBJ1-5; 10 nucleotides align to TRBD1. The germline gives CDR1 KGHDR, CDR2 SFDVKD. V lost 4 bases, J lost 6 bases, and 5 bases stayed unmatched. CDR3 length: 15 amino acids. CDR3 coding DNA: TGTGCCACCAGTGACGGGACAGGGGTAGTTCAGCCCCAGCATTTT. Translated: CATSDGTGVVQPQHF.

V is TRBV11-2 and J is TRBJ2-1; 8 positions agree with TRBD2. Germline V gene sequence: CDR1 SGHAT, CDR2 FQNNGV. This CDR3 has 16 residues. J gave up 8 bases and V 2 bases, and 11 bases lay outside the gene matches. The CDR3 nucleotides read TGTGCCAGCAGCTTAACTCTGGGACTAGTGGTCGATGAGCAGTTCTTC. This codes for CASSLTLGLVVDEQFF. Complete variable domain (other parts from reference TRBV11-2 and TRBJ2-1): EAGVAQSPRYKIIEKRQSVAFWCNPISGHATLYWYQQILGQGPKLLIQFQNNGVVDDSQLPKDRFSAERLKGVDSTLKIQPAKLEDSAVYLCASSLTLGLVVDEQFFGPGTRLTVL.

This clone has more than one count but fewer than ten. The rearrangement links TRBV7-2 to TRBJ1-2; 7 nucleotides align to TRBD1. Germline assignment: CDR1 SGHTA and CDR2 FQGNSA. V lost 0 bases to trimming and J lost 7 bases; unmatched junction nucleotides: 5. The CDR3 runs to 14 residues. The CDR3 sequence is CASSLALTGLGYTF. The CDR3 DNA is TGTGCCAGCAGCTTAGCGCTGACAGGGCTTGGCTACACCTTC.

The chain links TRBV12-3 or TRBV12-4 to TRBJ2-5, with D possibly being TRBD2 (6 bases). The V end lost 6 bases, the J end lost 5 bases, and 13 bases lay between the germline ends. This CDR3 region has 13 residues. The CDR3 loop reads CASSSTRRETQYF. The CDR3 DNA reads as TGTGCCAGCAGCTCGACTAGGAGGGAGACCCAGTACTTC.

J is TRBJ2-2 and V is TRBV6-5; D is unclear. This CDR3 is 15 amino acids long. Trimming cost V 5 bases and J 0 bases, with 10 bases left between them. CDR1 MNHEY and CDR2 SVGAGI come from the germline V gene. The CDR3 bases are TGTGCCAGCAGTAGGATCAGCGCGAACACCGGGGAGCTGTTTTTT. Residues: CASSRISANTGELFF.

This chain connects TRBV7-2 to TRBJ1-5; 8 nucleotides align to TRBD1. Germline CDR1 and CDR2: SGHTA and FQGNSA. J gave up 6 bases and V 5 bases, and 9 bases lay outside the gene matches. The CDR3 consists of 15 residues. CDR3 region: CASSESGTGSQPQHF. The CDR3 coding sequence is TGTGCCAGCAGCGAATCCGGGACAGGTTCTCAGCCCCAGCATTTT.

The chain is built from TRBV6-2 or TRBV6-3 and TRBJ2-1; D uncertain. Trimming took 2 bases from V and 0 from J, leaving 8 bases between them. CDR1 and CDR2 (germline): MNHEY, SVGEGT. The CDR3 contains 15 residues. In DNA, the CDR3 is TGTGCCAGCAGTTACGTCCAGGTCTCCTACAATGAGCAGTTCTTC. It yields the protein CASSYVQVSYNEQFF.

V gene TRBV3-1 (or the pseudogene TRBV3-2) combines with J gene TRBJ2-2; TRBD2 matches at 7 bases. Germline V gene data show CDR1 as LGHDT and CDR2 as YNNKEL (reference sequence). The junction had 8 bases not matched to a gene; V was cut back by 3 bases and J by 7 bases. This CDR3 spans 15 amino acids. The CDR3 sequence is CASSQGGWGFGELFF. CDR3 nucleotide sequence: TGTGCCAGCAGCCAGGGAGGGTGGGGCTTCGGGGAGCTGTTTTTT.

This sequence joins TRBV5-1 and TRBJ1-2, with 8 positions matching TRBD1. CDR1 is SGHRS and CDR2 is YFSETQ in the germline V gene. The CDR3 loop spans 15 amino acids. V dropped 0 bases and J dropped 6; count of bases not matched to a gene: 7. As DNA, the CDR3 is TGCGCCAGCAGCTTGGGATGGGCAGGGGGCGATGGCTACACCTTC. Translating it yields CASSLGWAGGDGYTF.

The chain uses TRBV2 and TRBJ2-7; 8 bases match TRBD2. CDR1 and CDR2 (germline): SNHLY, FYNNEI. The CDR3 covers 12 residues. V dropped 5 bases and J dropped 6; count of bases not matched to a gene: 3. Here the CDR3 reads CASSSRGGEQYF. The CDR3 DNA is TGTGCCAGCAGTTCTCGGGGGGGCGAGCAGTACTTC.

The CDR3 is CASSASPSPVYGYTF. The CDR3 nucleotides are TGTGCCAGCAGCGCGTCCCCTTCCCCAGTCTATGGCTACACCTTC. The chain recombines TRBV9 with TRBJ1-2; no clear D. The CDR3 spans 15 residues. V lost 3 bases to trimming and J lost 4 bases, with 16 bases between them. Germline loops: CDR1 SGDLS, CDR2 YYNGEE.

The genes are TRBV3-1 (or the pseudogene TRBV3-2) and TRBJ2-3, with TRBD2 matching 14 bases. This CDR3 spans 18 amino acids. The germline CDR1 and CDR2 sequences are LGHDT and YNNKEL (reference sequence). With 6 bases clipped from V and 2 bases from J, the junction kept 10 bases outside the gene matches. The CDR3: CASRKPGLAGATTDTQYF. The CDR3 DNA is TGTGCCAGCAGGAAACCGGGACTAGCGGGGGCGACCACAGATACGCAGTATTTT.

This clone was observed once. The CDR3 DNA sequence: TGTGCCAGCAGCTTAGAAGGACACAGGGGTAAAATTGGCTACACCTTC. This encodes CASSLEGHRGKIGYTF. The chain recombines TRBV7-2 with TRBJ1-2; TRBD1 agrees at 7 bases. CDR1 SGHTA and CDR2 FQGNSA come from the germline V gene. Trimming at V came to 1 base and at J to 7 bases, leaving 12 bases not matched to a gene. The CDR3 spans 16 residues.